The following is a TCR beta chain sequence with its context. The data are from a study of shared clonotypes between healthy human individuals. The sorted-subset replicate PCRs were given approximately 190 ng DNA, which is 25,000 to 35,000 T cell genomes. Sequenced by immunoSEQ multiplex PCR; TCRdb stores in-frame clones only, minus some. The table has more than 2,000,000 clones, approximately 92% seen once. The CDR3 has 14 residues. Per germline, CDR1 KGHSH and CDR2 LQKENI. Trimming removed 2 bases at V and 3 bases at J, with 11 bases between. The gene calls are TRBV18 and TRBJ2-7, with D perhaps TRBD2 (6 bases). The sample was naive CD4+ T cells sorted from blood. The subset here: CD45RA+ positively selected. This clonotype was sampled from a man younger than 30 in good health. CDR3: CASSPNSGIYEQYF. CDR3 DNA: TGTGCCAGCTCACCAAATAGCGGTATCTACGAGCAGTACTTC.